The following is a T cell receptor (beta chain) sequence with its context. The antigen remains undetermined. This CDR3 comprises 15 residues. Germline CDR1 KGHSY, CDR2 FQNENV. V was trimmed by 4 bases and J by 7 bases, leaving 20 bases between them. The data stem from a study of monozygotic twins with cystic fibrosis. Study-level background: With roughly 16 PCR cycles, barcoded libraries came from 3 to 3.5 micrograms of fragmented DNA.

Study outcomes and limitations: Low clonality (median around 0.0096) suggested a mostly naive repertoire.

The method was immunoSEQ multiplex PCR; TCRdb's version includes in-frame clones alone and lacks a portion of them. The sample includes just over 35,000 clones, around 90% seen only once; the top ten take less than 0.2%. The receptor was derived from a boy aged 2 to 10 with cystic fibrosis. The sample taken for sequencing was blood. The rearrangement uses TRBV16 and TRBJ2-7; TRBD1 is a possible D gene (7 bases). The CDR3 nucleotides read TGTGCCAGCAGCCCTTCCGACGCAGGGGGGAGTGAGCAGTACTTC. This codes for CASSPSDAGGSEQYF.